This T cell receptor beta chain was profiled in a study of blood T cell repertoires in COVID-19. The wider study: The study drew acute and convalescent COVID-19 samples from the United States, Italy and Spain.

This CDR3 contains 12 residues. In the authors' methods: Reference gene primer amplification in the assay estimated nucleated cell counts. Here immunoSEQ multiplex PCR was the method, and the copy in TCRdb shows in-frame clones only, minus some. V and J calls and clone size are as listed in that table; D and trimming were resolved from the DNA. Altogether tens of thousands of clones are present, around 84% being singletons, with the ten largest covering approximately 8%. Sequenced material: peripheral blood. This chain connects TRBV21-1 to TRBJ2-7; the table's D call of TRBD1 was not tested on the DNA. TRBV21-1 is noted as a pseudogene. This receptor was obtained from a man at least 80 years old with active or convalescent COVID-19. The CDR3 reads CASPPHRTEQYV. Here the CDR3 DNA reads TGTGCCAGCCCACCCCATCGGACAGAGCAGTACGTC.